These T cell receptor beta chains were read from a single sample in a study of T cells in Graves' hyperthyroidism and ophthalmopathy. TCRdb independently ran MiXCR on the multiplex PCR reads; one entry per CDR3 protein. The profile covers about 700,000 distinct CDR3 sequences, with 14% appearing a single time and roughly a tenth taken by the ten largest. The sequencing input was blood. All receptors come from a woman in her late teens or twenties with Graves' hyperthyroidism. Each CDR3 is given with its conserved first and last residue. The D gene is left open where the match is weak. Clone size appears in some rows only: once, few, many, or a class for an expanded clone.

clone_size: few
v_call: TRBV5-1
d_call: TRBD1
j_call: TRBJ2-3
cdr3_nt: TGCGCCAGCAGCTTTGGACAGGGGATGGTTACAGATACGCAGTATTTT
cdr3_aa: CASSFGQGMVTDTQYF

clone_size: few
v_call: TRBV5-6
d_call: TRBD2
j_call: TRBJ2-7
cdr3_nt: TGTGCCAGCAGCCCCCGCTCTAGCGGGAACTCCTACGAGCAGTACTTC
cdr3_aa: CASSPRSSGNSYEQYF

clone_size: -
v_call: TRBV5-8
d_call: -
j_call: TRBJ2-7
cdr3_nt: TGTGCCAGCAGCCCGGGACTCGCCGCGGTTTACGAGCAGTACTTC
cdr3_aa: CASSPGLAAVYEQYF

clone_size: many
v_call: TRBV28
d_call: -
j_call: TRBJ2-3
cdr3_nt: TGTGCCAGCAGTTTTTTGGCGGGAAAAACAGATACGCAGTATTTT
cdr3_aa: CASSFLAGKTDTQYF

clone_size: -
v_call: TRBV11-3
d_call: -
j_call: TRBJ2-2
cdr3_nt: TGTGCCAGCAGCCCCGACCCTACCGGGGAGCTGTTTTTT
cdr3_aa: CASSPDPTGELFF

clone_size: few
v_call: TRBV19
d_call: -
j_call: TRBJ2-3
cdr3_nt: TGTGCCAGTAGTATGTTCGACGGCGGGGATACGCAGTATTTT
cdr3_aa: CASSMFDGGDTQYF

clone_size: many
v_call: TRBV7-9
d_call: -
j_call: TRBJ2-7
cdr3_nt: TGTGCCAGCAGCAAGGACAGTAGCTCCTACGAGCAGTACTTC
cdr3_aa: CASSKDSSSYEQYF

clone_size: -
v_call: TRBV6-1
d_call: -
j_call: TRBJ1-3
cdr3_nt: TGTGCCAGCACTTGGAGCTCTGGAAACACCATATATTTT
cdr3_aa: CASTWSSGNTIYF

clone_size: many
v_call: TRBV14
d_call: -
j_call: TRBJ2-1
cdr3_nt: TGTGCCAGCAGCCAAGATTTGTACTCCCACAATGAGCAGTTCTTC
cdr3_aa: CASSQDLYSHNEQFF

clone_size: many
v_call: TRBV18
d_call: TRBD2
j_call: TRBJ2-1
cdr3_nt: TGTGCCAGCTCACCAGGACTAGCGGGAGGACGTGAGCAGTTCTTC
cdr3_aa: CASSPGLAGGREQFF

clone_size: -
v_call: TRBV12-5
d_call: -
j_call: TRBJ2-1
cdr3_nt: TGTGCTAGTGGCGGGGAACTATACAATGAGCAGTTCTTC
cdr3_aa: CASGGELYNEQFF

clone_size: many
v_call: TRBV27
d_call: TRBD1
j_call: TRBJ2-7
cdr3_nt: TGTGCCAGCAGTTTATCATGGCCGGGTCCACAGGGGGCGAACGAGCAGTACTTC
cdr3_aa: CASSLSWPGPQGANEQYF

clone_size: many
v_call: TRBV30
d_call: -
j_call: TRBJ1-6
cdr3_nt: TGTGCCTGGACGGACCCCAAGTACGGAAATTCACCCCTCCACTTT
cdr3_aa: CAWTDPKYGNSPLHF

clone_size: many
v_call: TRBV12-3/TRBV12-4
d_call: -
j_call: TRBJ1-2
cdr3_nt: TGTGCCAGCAGAAGATCGGAAGGGAACTATGGCTACACCTTC
cdr3_aa: CASRRSEGNYGYTF

clone_size: few
v_call: TRBV7-2
d_call: TRBD1
j_call: TRBJ2-3
cdr3_nt: TGCGCCAGCAGCCGAAGGACAGGGAGCACAGATACGCAGTATTTT
cdr3_aa: CASSRRTGSTDTQYF

clone_size: -
v_call: TRBV20-1
d_call: TRBD2
j_call: TRBJ2-3
cdr3_nt: TGCAGTGCCGGGGGAGCGGGAGGGCCGGAAGATACGCAGTATTTT
cdr3_aa: CSAGGAGGPEDTQYF

clone_size: few
v_call: TRBV12-3/TRBV12-4
d_call: TRBD1
j_call: TRBJ2-7
cdr3_nt: TGTGCCAGCAGTGATGCGGGGGGACAGGGGAGATACGAGCAGTACTTC
cdr3_aa: CASSDAGGQGRYEQYF

clone_size: -
v_call: TRBV7-3
d_call: -
j_call: TRBJ2-1
cdr3_nt: TGTGCCAGCAGCGAACAGGCTTCACGGAACAATGAGCAGTTCTTC
cdr3_aa: CASSEQASRNNEQFF